Listed here are 27 T cell receptor beta chains from one sample, sequenced in a study of shared clonotypes between healthy human individuals. Using immunoSEQ multiplex PCR, the repertoire was profiled, and TCRdb retains in-frame clones only, with some absent. The sample holds about 95,000 clones, under 80% seen once. The sample consisted of memory CD8+ T cells sorted from blood. The subset denotes: CD45RO+ cells pooled with CCR7-negative TemRA cells. Every receptor here comes from a man younger than 40 in good health.

The gene calls are TRBV7-7 and TRBJ2-1; 9 nucleotides agree with TRBD2. With 5 bases clipped from V and 9 bases from J, the junction kept 8 bases outside the gene matches. This CDR3 spans 14 amino acids. Per germline, CDR1 SSHAT and CDR2 FNYEAQ (reference sequence). CDR3 sequence: CASSPTGLAVEQFF. The DNA of the CDR3 is TGTGCCAGCAGCCCCACGGGACTAGCAGTTGAGCAGTTCTTC. Full variable domain (remainder filled in from reference TRBV7-7 and TRBJ2-1): GAGVSQSPRYKVTKRGQDVTLRCDPISSHATLYWYQQALGQGPEFLTYFNYEAQPDKSGLPSDRFSAERPEGSISTLTIQRTEQRDSAMYRCASSPTGLAVEQFFGPGTRLTVL.

The CDR3 region has the DNA TGTGCCAGCAGCGTTGCGGCGGGACAGGGGGCGCCTAACTATGGCTACACCTTC. It yields the protein CASSVAAGQGAPNYGYTF. The V call is TRBV21-1, the J call TRBJ1-2; the table names TRBD1, a call not compared with the DNA. TRBV21-1 is an annotated pseudogene. The CDR3 runs 18 residues.

The chain couples TRBV23-1 to TRBJ2-1, with D tentatively TRBD2 (7 bases). TRBV23-1 is an open reading frame, and its role is uncertain. Between the trimmed V and J ends, which lost 0 bases and 7 bases, there was a span of 10 bases. This CDR3 region has 14 residues. Here the CDR3 reads CASSQSGGGNEQFF. The CDR3 DNA sequence: TGCGCCAGCAGTCAATCGGGAGGGGGGAATGAGCAGTTCTTC.

This clone showed up just a few times. The chain joins TRBV28 to TRBJ1-3; the D is unclear. CDR1 MDHEN and CDR2 SYDVKM come from the germline V gene. Trimming took 11 bases from V and 0 from J, leaving 8 bases between them. CDR3 length: 12 amino acids. As DNA, the CDR3 is TGTGCCGTAGGGAGCTCTGGAAACACCATATATTTT. This codes for CAVGSSGNTIYF.

V usage is TRBV7-4 and J usage is TRBJ1-1; no reliable D call. The V gene lost 3 bases and the J gene lost 8 bases, with 13 bases spanning the gap. From germline, CDR1 is SGHVT and CDR2 SQSDAQ. This CDR3 contains 13 residues. The CDR3 coding sequence is TGTGCCAGCAGCTTGAACAGCGGAGGGGAAGCTTTCTTT. It is translated as CASSLNSGGEAFF.

Ten or more counts support this clone. This chain's CDR3 is CASSGTGTGAPLSGNTIYF. CDR3 sequence (DNA): TGTGCCAGCAGCGGCACCGGGACAGGCGCTCCTTTATCTGGAAACACCATATATTTT. The V gene is TRBV5-4, the J gene TRBJ1-3; 8 bases fit TRBD1. Losses at the gene ends were 4 bases for V and 1 base for J; bases not matched to a gene: 16. The CDR3 is made up of 19 amino acids. Germline lookup yields CDR1 SGHNT and CDR2 YYREEE (reference sequence).

Concerning this clone itself: Distinct nucleotide sequences in the sample also encode this CDR3. The CDR3 coding sequence is TGTGCCATCAGTGATCCGAGCTACGAGCAGTACTTC. Its translation is CAISDPSYEQYF. The chain uses TRBV10-3 and TRBJ2-7; D gene ambiguous. In germline, CDR1 is ENHRY, CDR2 SYGVKD. Deletions cut 3 bases from V and 3 bases from J, with 6 bases between. This CDR3 is built from 12 residues.

The genes are TRBV7-8 and TRBJ2-7, with D possibly TRBD1 on 5 matching bases. The CDR3 contains 17 residues. Trimming took 2 bases from V and 0 from J, leaving 17 bases between them. Looked up from germline, CDR1 is SGHVS and CDR2 is FQNEAQ. Here the CDR3 reads CASSLSLTGRSSYEQYF. CDR3 nucleotides: TGTGCCAGCAGCTTATCCCTTACAGGCCGTAGCTCCTACGAGCAGTACTTC.

This chain connects TRBV7-8 to TRBJ2-1; 9 bases are shared with TRBD2. The germline V gene encodes CDR1 SGHVS and CDR2 FQNEAQ. CDR3 length equals 16 residues. Unmatched junction bases numbered 12, after V lost 3 bases and J lost 9 bases. The CDR3 is CASSFPVAGVNGEQFF. The CDR3 DNA sequence: TGTGCCAGCAGCTTTCCGGTAGCGGGAGTGAACGGTGAGCAGTTCTTC. The entire variable domain, with the rest obtained from reference TRBV7-8 and TRBJ2-1, is as follows: GAGVSQSPRYKVAKRGQDVALRCDPISGHVSLFWYQQALGQGPEFLTYFQNEAQLDKSGLPSDRFFAERPEGSVSTLKIQRTQQEDSAVYLCASSFPVAGVNGEQFFGPGTRLTVL.

J is TRBJ2-1 and V is TRBV7-6; 11 bases fit TRBD2. This CDR3 spans 16 amino acids. Trimming removed 0 bases from V and 10 bases from J; junction bases left unmatched: 8. Per the germline V gene, CDR1 is SGHVS and CDR2 is FNYEAQ. Here the CDR3 DNA reads TGTGCCAGCAGCTTAGCTGGTAGCGGGAGGGCTAGGGAGCAGTTCTTC. This sequence encodes CASSLAGSGRAREQFF.

The DNA of the CDR3 is TGCGCCAGCAGCCATCAGGGGGCCGCTGGAAACACCATATATTTT. Translation: CASSHQGAAGNTIYF. The chain links TRBV5-1 to TRBJ1-3; 8 nucleotides agree with TRBD1. Unmatched junction bases numbered 5, after V lost 4 bases and J lost 2 bases. This CDR3 region has 15 residues. Germline V gene sequence: CDR1 SGHRS, CDR2 YFSETQ.

The chain recombines TRBV28 with TRBJ2-7; D is undetermined. Germline lookup yields CDR1 MDHEN and CDR2 SYDVKM. CDR3 size: 11 residues. The V gene lost 5 bases and the J gene lost 0 bases, with 2 bases spanning the gap. The CDR3 nucleotides are TGTGCCAGCAGTCGCTCCTACGAGCAGTACTTC. This sequence encodes CASSRSYEQYF. The full variable domain, rest sourced from reference TRBV28 and TRBJ2-7, is DVKVTQSSRYLVKRTGEKVFLECVQDMDHENMFWYRQDPGLGLRLIYFSYDVKMKEKGDIPEGYSVSREKKERFSLILESASTNQTSMYLCASSRSYEQYFGPGTRLTVT.

The V and J genes are TRBV27 and TRBJ2-2; TRBD2 aligns across 9 bases. Germline V lookup: CDR1 MNHEY, CDR2 SMNVEV (reference sequence). Trimming at V came to 6 bases and at J to 2 bases, leaving 10 bases not matched to a gene. The CDR3 has 17 residues. CDR3 bases: TGTGCCAGCAGCTTCGGAGCGGGAGGCCTCAACACCGGGGAGCTGTTTTTT. It is translated as CASSFGAGGLNTGELFF.

This chain uses TRBV2 with TRBJ1-5, with D unclear. V was shortened by 3 bases and J by 1 base, with 10 bases between the two germline ends. CDR1 SNHLY and CDR2 FYNNEI come from the germline V gene. This CDR3 has 15 residues. CDR3 residues: CASSDGTASNQPQHF. CDR3 nucleotides: TGTGCCAGCAGTGACGGAACAGCCAGCAATCAGCCCCAGCATTTT.

The chain joins TRBV7-2 to TRBJ1-5; 9 nucleotides agree with TRBD1. Germline loops: CDR1 SGHTA, CDR2 FQGNSA. CDR3 length equals 16 residues. Trimming removed 2 bases from V and 4 bases from J; junction bases left unmatched: 6. This CDR3 is CASSLMGQGINQPQHF. The CDR3 nucleotides read TGTGCCAGCAGCTTAATGGGACAGGGAATTAATCAGCCCCAGCATTTT.

The V gene is TRBV9, the J gene TRBJ2-7; 10 bases align to TRBD2. The CDR3 runs to 16 residues. Trimming took 0 bases from V and 6 from J; bases not matched to a gene: 9. CDR1 is SGDLS, CDR2 YYNGEE, per germline. CDR3 protein: CASSVDLAGGLGEQYF. The CDR3 nucleotides read TGTGCCAGCAGCGTAGATTTAGCGGGAGGTTTGGGCGAGCAGTACTTC.

This chain connects TRBV13 to TRBJ2-1, with D unresolved. Germline CDR1 reads PRHDT; CDR2 reads FYEKMQ (reference sequence). The CDR3 contains 12 residues. The ends were cut back, 5 bases at V and 5 bases at J, with 7 bases in the middle. The CDR3 loop is CASSVTDNEQFF. CDR3 nucleotides: TGTGCCAGCAGCGTGACCGACAATGAGCAGTTCTTC.

This chain links TRBV9 with TRBJ2-3, with 7 bases fitting TRBD2. This CDR3 contains 14 residues. The V gene end was trimmed by 3 bases and the J gene end by 4 bases; junction bases not matched to a gene: 5. Germline assignment: CDR1 SGDLS and CDR2 YYNGEE. Written as DNA, the CDR3 is TGTGCCAGCAGCGAGACTAGCTTCGCAGATACGCAGTATTTT. Its translation: CASSETSFADTQYF.

The V call is TRBV29-1, the J call TRBJ2-7; the D is unclear. V was shortened by 1 base and J by 3 bases, with 10 bases between the two germline ends. Germline loops: CDR1 SQVTM, CDR2 ANQGSEA. The CDR3 contains 13 residues. This chain's CDR3 is CSVEVDGNYEQYF. CDR3 nucleotide sequence: TGCAGCGTTGAAGTCGACGGTAACTACGAGCAGTACTTC.

The chain couples TRBV6-1 to TRBJ2-3; D is perhaps TRBD1 (5 bases). V lost 6 bases and J lost 2, with 12 bases in between. The CDR3 has 14 residues. Germline V gene lookup returns CDR1 MNHNS and CDR2 SASEGT. The CDR3 region has the DNA TGTGCCAGCAGCCTCGACAGATACACAGATACGCAGTATTTT. Residues: CASSLDRYTDTQYF.

For this clone: This specimen includes other DNA sequences encoding the same CDR3. The chain joins TRBV9 to TRBJ2-7; 8 bases match TRBD1. The CDR3 has 14 amino acids. Germline CDR1 and CDR2: SGDLS and YYNGEE. After removal of 3 bases from V and 3 bases from J, the junction contained 5 bases not matched to a gene. The CDR3 bases are TGTGCCAGCAGCGCCGGGACAGGAGTCTACGAGCAGTACTTC. It is translated as CASSAGTGVYEQYF.

This clone was detected ten times or more. The chain recombines TRBV6-1 with TRBJ2-3; TRBD2 matches 14 bases. The trim removed 7 bases at V and 4 bases at J, leaving 4 bases unmatched. There are 15 residues in the CDR3. Germline loops: CDR1 MNHNS, CDR2 SASEGT. The DNA for the CDR3 is TGTGCCAGCATGCCGGGACTAGCGGGAGCAGATACGCAGTATTTT. Its translation: CASMPGLAGADTQYF.

V usage is TRBV7-2 and J usage is TRBJ2-2; tentatively, D is TRBD1 or TRBD2 (5 bases each). Trimming cost V 1 base and J 8 bases, with 11 bases left between them. The CDR3 covers 14 residues. Germline loops: CDR1 SGHTA, CDR2 FQGNSA. The CDR3 sequence is CASSLVGGLGELFF. CDR3 in DNA: TGTGCCAGCAGCTTAGTTGGGGGTTTGGGGGAGCTGTTTTTT.

The chain couples TRBV28 to TRBJ2-3, with D perhaps TRBD2 (6 bases). V was clipped by 5 bases and J by 8 bases, with 23 bases between them. Germline CDR1 is MDHEN and CDR2 is SYDVKM. The CDR3 is made up of 16 amino acids. The CDR3 reads CASSPFETGGVFTQYF. The CDR3 bases are TGTGCCAGCAGTCCTTTCGAAACGGGCGGGGTATTTACGCAGTATTTT.

J is TRBJ2-5 and V is TRBV6-1, with TRBD2 matching 14 bases. The CDR3 runs 23 residues. CDR1 and CDR2 from the germline V gene are MNHNS and SASEGT. The trim removed 1 base at V and 0 bases at J, leaving 19 bases unmatched. The chain's CDR3 is CASSEEVAGLGLAGVGDQETQYF. The CDR3 bases are TGTGCCAGCAGTGAAGAAGTTGCAGGGCTGGGACTAGCGGGAGTTGGCGACCAAGAGACCCAGTACTTC.

The genes are TRBV5-4 and TRBJ1-5; TRBD1 agrees at 8 bases. The J segment lost 0 bases and the V segment lost 5 bases, leaving 7 bases of the junction unmatched. Germline CDR1 reads SGHNT; CDR2 reads YYREEE (reference sequence). This CDR3 has 16 residues. CDR3 sequence: CASRDPDRVSNQPQHF. The CDR3 DNA reads TGTGCCAGCAGAGATCCGGACAGGGTTAGCAATCAGCCCCAGCATTTT.

This clone was seen more than once but under ten times. V and J are TRBV19 and TRBJ1-2; 7 bases are shared with TRBD1. The CDR3 is 16 residues long. CDR1 LNHDA and CDR2 SQIVND come from the germline V gene (reference sequence). Trimming removed 5 bases from V and 4 bases from J; junction bases left unmatched: 13. CDR3 protein: CASSDKDRWEIYGYTF. The CDR3 nucleotides read TGTGCCAGTAGTGACAAGGACAGGTGGGAGATCTATGGCTACACCTTC.